The sequence of this T cell receptor beta chain was determined in a study of OX40 agonist ivuxolimab in advanced cancers. About the study: Clinicians treated patients with ivuxolimab, an agonistic anti-OX40 (CD134) antibody. The mean age was roughly 60 years, ranging from 23 to 79, with over 70% of participants male. Study-wide results and limits: CD8+ T cells (on average) carried more expanded clones than CD4+ T cells. Doses of 0.1 to 3.0 mg/kg were accompanied by clonal expansion of CD4+ and CD8+ blood T cells by week 6.

On this clone itself: Antigen: not known. The junction departs from germline at one end; a sequencing error may be responsible.

Sequenced by immunoSEQ multiplex PCR; TCRdb stores in-frame clones only, minus some. The data hold about 83,000 clones, with approximately 85% observed a single time. Germline V gene sequence: CDR1 MNHEY, CDR2 SVGAGI. The CDR3 length is 15 residues. The starting material was CD4+ or CD8+ T cells sorted from blood, obtained in a trial of the OX40 agonist ivuxolimab. J is TRBJ1-3 and V is TRBV6-5; 8 positions match TRBD1. The source of this sequence is an adult with an advanced solid tumor such as melanoma, head and neck, liver or kidney cancer. This CDR3 is CAGSPGQVGGNTIYF. The CDR3 DNA reads as TGTGCCGGCAGCCCGGGACAGGTGGGAGGAAACACCATATATTTT.